By sample share, the clone carrying this TCR beta chain is medium-sized. Researchers tagged individual cDNA molecules with unique molecular identifiers. TCRdb re-analysed the 5' RACE reads in MiXCR, keeping a single row per CDR3 protein. This table has under 35,000 distinct CDR3 sequences, 2.9% appearing once. This sample is part of a study of early T cells in non-severe SARS-CoV-2 infection. Study-level background: Chains were not paired, and sequencing was done on bulk RNA from unsorted whole blood.

V was pared by 2 bases and J by 1 base, with 8 bases between. The CDR3 loop spans 15 amino acids. The germline gives CDR1 WNHNN, CDR2 SYGVQD (reference sequence). This clonotype was sampled from an adult who was a healthcare worker with PCR-confirmed SARS-CoV-2 infection or an uninfected control (not recorded which). The chain employs TRBV10-1 and TRBJ2-2; D gene uncertain. Source material: whole blood. CDR3: CASSENGVNTGELFF. For the CDR3, the DNA is TGCGCCAGCAGTGAGAATGGGGTGAACACCGGGGAGCTGTTTTTT.